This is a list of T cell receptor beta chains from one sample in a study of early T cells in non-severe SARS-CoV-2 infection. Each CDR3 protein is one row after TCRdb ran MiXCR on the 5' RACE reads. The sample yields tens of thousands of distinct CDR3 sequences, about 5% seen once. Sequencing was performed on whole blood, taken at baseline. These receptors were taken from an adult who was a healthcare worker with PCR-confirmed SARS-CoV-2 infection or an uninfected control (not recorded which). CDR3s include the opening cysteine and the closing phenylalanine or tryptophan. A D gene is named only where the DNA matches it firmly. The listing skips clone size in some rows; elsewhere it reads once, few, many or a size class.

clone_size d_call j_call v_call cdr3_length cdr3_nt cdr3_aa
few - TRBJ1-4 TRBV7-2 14 TGTGCCAGCAGCTTAGGCGGTCCTCTCGAAAAACTGTTTTTT CASSLGGPLEKLFF
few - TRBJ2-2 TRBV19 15 TGTGCCAGTAGTATAAGTGGCAGTTTCACCGGGGAGCTGTTTTTT CASSISGSFTGELFF
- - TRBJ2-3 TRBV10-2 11 TGCGCCAGCAGTTATGCAGATACGCAGTATTTT CASSYADTQYF
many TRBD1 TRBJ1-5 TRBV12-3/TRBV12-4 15 TGTGCCAGCAGTAACGGACAGGGCGGCAATCAGCCCCAGCATTTT CASSNGQGGNQPQHF
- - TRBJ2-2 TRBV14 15 TGTGCCAGCAGCCAGGGTCAGAGGAACACCGGGGAGCTGTTTTTT CASSQGQRNTGELFF
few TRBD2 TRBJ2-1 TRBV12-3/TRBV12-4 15 TGTGCCAGCATGAGAGGGATACTAGCGGGAGGTGAGCAGTTCTTC CASMRGILAGGEQFF
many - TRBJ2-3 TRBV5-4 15 TGTGCCAGCAGCCCCAAGAGGTCCATTTATAATACGCAGTATTTT CASSPKRSIYNTQYF
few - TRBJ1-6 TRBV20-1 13 TGCAGTGCTCGGGACGGCGGGAAAGGACCCCTCCACTTT CSARDGGKGPLHF
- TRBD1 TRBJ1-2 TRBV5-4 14 TGTGCCAGCAGCATACAGGGGGCAGACTATGGCTACACCTTC CASSIQGADYGYTF
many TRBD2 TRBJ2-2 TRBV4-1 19 TGCGCCAGCAGCCCCATGGGTAGCGGGAGTCCACGAGGCACCGGGGAGCTGTTTTTT CASSPMGSGSPRGTGELFF
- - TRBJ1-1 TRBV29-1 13 TGCAGCGTGGCAGACAGGTCGAACACTGAAGCTTTCTTT CSVADRSNTEAFF
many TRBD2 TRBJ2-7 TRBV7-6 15 TGTGCCAGCAGCTCGCAACTAGCGGGACAGGACGAGCAGTACTTC CASSSQLAGQDEQYF
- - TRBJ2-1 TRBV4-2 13 TGTGCCAGCAGCCAACGGGCGGGGATTGAGCAGTTCTTC CASSQRAGIEQFF
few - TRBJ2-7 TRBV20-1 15 TGCAGTGCAAGGAGGGGTGGGCAGGGACCTTACGAGCAGTACTTC CSARRGGQGPYEQYF
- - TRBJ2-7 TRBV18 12 TGTGCCAGCTCACCGACAGCCTACGAGCAGTACTTC CASSPTAYEQYF
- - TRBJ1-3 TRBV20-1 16 TGCAGTGCGAGGAGGGACGGTCCTCTCTCTGGAAACACCATATATTTT CSARRDGPLSGNTIYF
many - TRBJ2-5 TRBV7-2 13 TGTGCCAGCAGCCAGGGACCCCAAGAGACCCAGTACTTC CASSQGPQETQYF
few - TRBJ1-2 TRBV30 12 TGTGCCTGGAGACAAACAGGGAGCGGCTACACCTTC CAWRQTGSGYTF
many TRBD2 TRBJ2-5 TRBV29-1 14 TGCAGCGTTTCCCACCTGGGAGGGAAAGAGACCCAGTACTTC CSVSHLGGKETQYF
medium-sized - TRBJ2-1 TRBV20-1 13 TGCAGTGCTAGAGTTCGGCCTCGGTATGAGCAGTTCTTC CSARVRPRYEQFF
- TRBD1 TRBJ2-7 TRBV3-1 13 TGTGCCAGCAGCCTTGGGACAGACTACGAGCAGTACTTC CASSLGTDYEQYF
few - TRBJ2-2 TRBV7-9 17 TGTGCCAGCAGCCCTGAGTACGGCAGGGACCTAACCGGGGAGCTGTTTTTT CASSPEYGRDLTGELFF
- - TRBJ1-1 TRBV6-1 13 TGTGCCAGTAGTATGGGGGGGAACACTGAAGCTTTCTTT CASSMGGNTEAFF
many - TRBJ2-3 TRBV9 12 TGTGCCAGCAGCGTAGGGGCAGATACGCAGTATTTT CASSVGADTQYF
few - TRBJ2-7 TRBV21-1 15 TGTGCCAGAGCTGAACAGGGAGATGGATTCCACGAGCAGTACTTC CARAEQGDGFHEQYF
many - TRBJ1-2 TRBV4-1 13 TGCGCCAGCAGCCTGCTAGGTGGAAGAGGCTACACCTTC CASSLLGGRGYTF
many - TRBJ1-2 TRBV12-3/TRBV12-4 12 TGTGCCAGCAGTTTGGGGGTTGGTGGCTACACCTTC CASSLGVGGYTF
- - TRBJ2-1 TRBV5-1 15 TGCGCCAGCAGCTTCAACGCTGGCGGGCTTCAAGAGCAGTTCTTC CASSFNAGGLQEQFF
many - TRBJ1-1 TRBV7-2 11 TGTGCCAGCAGCCCATTCACTGAAGCTTTCTTT CASSPFTEAFF